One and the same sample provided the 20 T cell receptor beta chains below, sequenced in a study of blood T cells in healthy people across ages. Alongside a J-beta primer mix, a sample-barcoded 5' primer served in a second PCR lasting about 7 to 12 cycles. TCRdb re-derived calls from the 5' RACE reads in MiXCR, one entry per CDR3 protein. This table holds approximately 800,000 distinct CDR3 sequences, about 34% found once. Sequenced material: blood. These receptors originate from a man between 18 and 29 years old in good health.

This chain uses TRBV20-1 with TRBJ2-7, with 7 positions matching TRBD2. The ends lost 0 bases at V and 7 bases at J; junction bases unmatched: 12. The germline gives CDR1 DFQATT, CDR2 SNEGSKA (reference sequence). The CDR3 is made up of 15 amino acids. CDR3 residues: CSARDPSGADNEQYF. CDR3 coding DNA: TGCAGTGCTAGAGACCCCAGCGGGGCCGACAATGAGCAGTACTTC.

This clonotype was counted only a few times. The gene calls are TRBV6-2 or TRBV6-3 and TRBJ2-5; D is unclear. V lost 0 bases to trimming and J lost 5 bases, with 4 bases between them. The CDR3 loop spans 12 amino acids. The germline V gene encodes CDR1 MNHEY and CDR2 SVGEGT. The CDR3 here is CASSYSVETQYF. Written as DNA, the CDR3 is TGTGCCAGCAGTTACTCTGTGGAGACCCAGTACTTC.

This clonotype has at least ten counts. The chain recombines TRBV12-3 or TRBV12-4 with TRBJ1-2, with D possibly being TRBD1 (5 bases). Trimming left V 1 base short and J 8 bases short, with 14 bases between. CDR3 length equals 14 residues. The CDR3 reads CASSLGGGPLGYTF. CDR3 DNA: TGTGCCAGCAGTTTAGGGGGGGGACCTTTAGGCTACACCTTC.

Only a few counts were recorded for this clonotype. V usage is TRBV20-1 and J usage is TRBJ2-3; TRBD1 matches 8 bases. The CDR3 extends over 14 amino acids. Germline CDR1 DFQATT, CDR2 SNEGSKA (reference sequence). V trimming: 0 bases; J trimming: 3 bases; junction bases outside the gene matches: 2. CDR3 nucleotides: TGCAGTGCTAGAGATTGGGACAGGACAGATACGCAGTATTTT. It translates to CSARDWDRTDTQYF.

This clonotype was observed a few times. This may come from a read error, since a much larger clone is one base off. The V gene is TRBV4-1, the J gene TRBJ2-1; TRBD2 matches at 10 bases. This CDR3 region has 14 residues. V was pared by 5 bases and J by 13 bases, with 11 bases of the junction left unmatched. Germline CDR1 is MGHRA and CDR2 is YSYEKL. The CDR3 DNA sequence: TGCGCCAGCAGCTTGGGACTAGCGAAAGAGACCCAGTTCTTC. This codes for CASSLGLAKETQFF.

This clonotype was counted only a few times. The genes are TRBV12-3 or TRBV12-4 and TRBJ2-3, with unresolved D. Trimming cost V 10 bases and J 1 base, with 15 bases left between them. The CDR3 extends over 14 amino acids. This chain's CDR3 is CAIYSGFGTDTQYF. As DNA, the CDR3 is TGTGCCATCTACTCGGGTTTTGGCACAGATACGCAGTATTTT.

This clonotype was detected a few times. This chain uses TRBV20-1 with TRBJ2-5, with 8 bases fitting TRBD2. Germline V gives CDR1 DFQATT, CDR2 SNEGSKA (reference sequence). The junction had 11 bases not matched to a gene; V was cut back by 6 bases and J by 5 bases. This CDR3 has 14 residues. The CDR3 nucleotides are TGCAGTGCGAACCCGGGACTAGGGGAGGAGACCCAGTACTTC. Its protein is CSANPGLGEETQYF.

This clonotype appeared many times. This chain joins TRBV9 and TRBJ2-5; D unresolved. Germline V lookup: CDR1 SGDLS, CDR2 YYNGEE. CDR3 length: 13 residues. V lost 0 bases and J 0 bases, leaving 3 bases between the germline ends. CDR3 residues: CASSVADQETQYF. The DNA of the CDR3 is TGTGCCAGCAGCGTAGCGGACCAAGAGACCCAGTACTTC.

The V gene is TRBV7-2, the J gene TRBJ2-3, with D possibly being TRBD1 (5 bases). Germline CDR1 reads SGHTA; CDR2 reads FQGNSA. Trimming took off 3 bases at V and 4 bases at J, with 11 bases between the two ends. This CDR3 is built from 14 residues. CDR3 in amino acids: CASSFGRGADTQYF. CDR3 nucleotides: TGTGCCAGCAGCTTCGGTAGGGGCGCAGATACGCAGTATTTT.

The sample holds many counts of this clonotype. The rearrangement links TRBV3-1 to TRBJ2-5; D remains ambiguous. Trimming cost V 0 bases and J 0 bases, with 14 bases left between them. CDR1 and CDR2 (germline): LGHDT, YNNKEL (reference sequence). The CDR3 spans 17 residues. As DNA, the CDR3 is TGTGCCAGCAGCCAAGATCCGGGCAGACCGTACCAAGAGACCCAGTACTTC. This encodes CASSQDPGRPYQETQYF.

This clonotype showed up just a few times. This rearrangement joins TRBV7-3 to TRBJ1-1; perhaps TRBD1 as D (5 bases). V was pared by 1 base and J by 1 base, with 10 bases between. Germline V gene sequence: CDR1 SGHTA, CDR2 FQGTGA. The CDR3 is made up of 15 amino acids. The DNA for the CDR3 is TGTGCCAGCAGCTTAAATCCGGGACCGAACACTGAAGCTTTCTTT. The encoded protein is CASSLNPGPNTEAFF.

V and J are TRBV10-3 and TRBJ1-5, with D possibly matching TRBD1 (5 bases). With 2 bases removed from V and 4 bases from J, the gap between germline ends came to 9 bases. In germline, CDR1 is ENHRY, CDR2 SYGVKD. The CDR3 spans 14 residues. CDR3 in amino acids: CAISEIAGNQPQHF. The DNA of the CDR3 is TGTGCCATCAGTGAGATAGCAGGGAATCAGCCCCAGCATTTT.

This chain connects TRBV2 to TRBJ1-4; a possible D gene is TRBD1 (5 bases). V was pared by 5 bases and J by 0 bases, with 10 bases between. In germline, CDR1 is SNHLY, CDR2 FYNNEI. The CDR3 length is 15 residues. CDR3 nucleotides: TGTGCCAGCAGTTCCAGGGAAGCAACTAATGAAAAACTGTTTTTT. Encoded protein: CASSSREATNEKLFF.

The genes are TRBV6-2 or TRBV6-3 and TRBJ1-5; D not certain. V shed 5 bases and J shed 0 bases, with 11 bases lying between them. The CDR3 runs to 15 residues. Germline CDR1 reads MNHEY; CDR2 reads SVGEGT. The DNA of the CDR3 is TGTGCCAGCAGTCGCAACTCTGTTAGCAATCAGCCCCAGCATTTT. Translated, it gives CASSRNSVSNQPQHF.

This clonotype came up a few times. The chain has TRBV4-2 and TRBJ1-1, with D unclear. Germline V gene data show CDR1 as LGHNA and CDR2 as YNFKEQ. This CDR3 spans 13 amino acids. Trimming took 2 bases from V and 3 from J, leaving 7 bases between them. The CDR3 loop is CASSQSRDTEAFF. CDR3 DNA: TGTGCCAGCAGCCAATCCCGGGACACTGAAGCTTTCTTT.

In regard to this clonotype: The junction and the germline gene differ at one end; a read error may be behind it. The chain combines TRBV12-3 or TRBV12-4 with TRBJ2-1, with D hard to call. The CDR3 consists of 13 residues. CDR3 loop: CASSPTAYNERFF. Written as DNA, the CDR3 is TGTGCCAGCAGTCCCACAGCGTACAATGAGCGGTTCTTC.

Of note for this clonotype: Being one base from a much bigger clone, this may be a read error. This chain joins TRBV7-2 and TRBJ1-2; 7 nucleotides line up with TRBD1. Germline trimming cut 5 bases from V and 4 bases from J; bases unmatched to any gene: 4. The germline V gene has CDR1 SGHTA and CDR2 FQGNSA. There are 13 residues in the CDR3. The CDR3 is CASSVGQVYGYTF. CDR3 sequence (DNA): TGTGCCAGCAGCGTAGGACAGGTCTATGGCTACACCTTC.

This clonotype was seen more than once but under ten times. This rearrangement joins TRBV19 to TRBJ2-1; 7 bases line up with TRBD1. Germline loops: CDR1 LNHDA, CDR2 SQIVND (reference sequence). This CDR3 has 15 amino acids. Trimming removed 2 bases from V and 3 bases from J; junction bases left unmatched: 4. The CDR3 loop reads CASSITAGGYNEQFF. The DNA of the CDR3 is TGTGCCAGTAGTATAACGGCAGGGGGCTACAATGAGCAGTTCTTC.

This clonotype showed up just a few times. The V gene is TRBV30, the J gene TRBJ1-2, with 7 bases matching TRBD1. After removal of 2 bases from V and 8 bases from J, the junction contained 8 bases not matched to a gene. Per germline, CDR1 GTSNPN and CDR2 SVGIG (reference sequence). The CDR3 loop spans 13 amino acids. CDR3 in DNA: TGTGCCTGGAGTCGTTATCAGGGGGGCGGCTACACCTTC. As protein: CAWSRYQGGGYTF.

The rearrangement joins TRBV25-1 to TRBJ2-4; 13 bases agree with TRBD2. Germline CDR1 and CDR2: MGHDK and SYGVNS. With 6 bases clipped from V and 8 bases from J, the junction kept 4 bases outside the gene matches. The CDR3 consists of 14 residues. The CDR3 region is CASRGLAGSDIQYF. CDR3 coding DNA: TGTGCCAGCAGGGGACTAGCGGGGTCTGACATTCAGTACTTC.